What follows describes a single T cell receptor beta chain. The PCR ran on 60 Vbeta and 13 Jbeta primers. This table comes from immunoSEQ multiplex PCR, and its TCRdb copy is limited to in-frame clones, with some not included. The profile shows about 160,000 clones, 70% to 90% of them singletons. The data are from a study of cytomegalovirus exposure and HLA in healthy donors. Germline V CDR1 and CDR2: LNHDA, SQIVND (reference sequence). The CDR3 is 16 residues long. V gave up 1 base and J gave up 1 base; unmatched junction bases: 6. Sequenced sample: PBMCs. The chain is built from TRBV19 and TRBJ2-7; TRBD2 matches at 8 bases. This TCR derives from a woman between 18 and 29 years old in good health and CMV-seronegative. CDR3 protein: CASSIAGAGASYEQYF. DNA of the CDR3: TGTGCCAGTAGTATAGCCGGAGCGGGGGCGTCCTACGAGCAGTACTTC.